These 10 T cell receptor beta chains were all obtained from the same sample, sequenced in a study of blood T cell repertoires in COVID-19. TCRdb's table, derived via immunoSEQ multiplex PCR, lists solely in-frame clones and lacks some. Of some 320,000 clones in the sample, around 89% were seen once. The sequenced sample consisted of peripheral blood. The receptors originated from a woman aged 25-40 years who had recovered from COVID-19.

The CDR3 DNA sequence: TGTGCCAGCAGCGGATCGGGGTATGGAAACACCATATATTTT. Translation: CASSGSGYGNTIYF. The rearrangement joins TRBV9 to TRBJ1-3; D gene ambiguous. The CDR3 runs to 14 residues. Trimming left V 3 bases short and J 3 bases short, with 10 bases between. The germline V gene has CDR1 SGDLS and CDR2 YYNGEE.

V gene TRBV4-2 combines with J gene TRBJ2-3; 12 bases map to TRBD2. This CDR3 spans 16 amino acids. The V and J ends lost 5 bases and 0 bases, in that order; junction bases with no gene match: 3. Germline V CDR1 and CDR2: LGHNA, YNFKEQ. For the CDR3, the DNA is TGTGCCAGCAGCTTAGGACTAGCGGGGAGCACAGATACGCAGTATTTT. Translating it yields CASSLGLAGSTDTQYF.

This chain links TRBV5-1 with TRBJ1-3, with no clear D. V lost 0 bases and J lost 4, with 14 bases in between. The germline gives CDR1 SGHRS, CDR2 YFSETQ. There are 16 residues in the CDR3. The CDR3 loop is CASSLVPGSKGNTIYF. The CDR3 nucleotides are TGCGCCAGCAGCTTGGTTCCGGGATCGAAAGGAAACACCATATATTTT. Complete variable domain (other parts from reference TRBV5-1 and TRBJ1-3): KAGVTQTPRYLIKTRGQQVTLSCSPISGHRSVSWYQQTPGQGLQFLFEYFSETQRNKGNFPGRFSGRQFSNSRSEMNVSTLELGDSALYLCASSLVPGSKGNTIYFGEGSWLTVV.

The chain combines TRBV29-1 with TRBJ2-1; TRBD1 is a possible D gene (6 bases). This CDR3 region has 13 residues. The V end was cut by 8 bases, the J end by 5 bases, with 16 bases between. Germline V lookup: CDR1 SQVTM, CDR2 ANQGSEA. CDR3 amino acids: CSTWTVDDNEQFF. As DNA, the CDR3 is TGCAGCACCTGGACAGTGGATGACAATGAGCAGTTCTTC.

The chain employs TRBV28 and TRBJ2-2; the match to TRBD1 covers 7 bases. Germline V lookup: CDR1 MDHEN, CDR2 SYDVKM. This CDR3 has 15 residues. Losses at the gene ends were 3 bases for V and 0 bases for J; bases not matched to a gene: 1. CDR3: CASSLGTANTGELFF. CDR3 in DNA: TGTGCCAGCAGTTTGGGGACAGCGAACACCGGGGAGCTGTTTTTT.

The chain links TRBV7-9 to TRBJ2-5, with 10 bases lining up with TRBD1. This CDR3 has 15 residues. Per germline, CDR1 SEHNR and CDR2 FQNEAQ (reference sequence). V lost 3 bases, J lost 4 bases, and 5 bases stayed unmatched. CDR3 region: CASSFLTGGTETQYF. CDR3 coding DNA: TGTGCCAGCAGCTTCCTGACAGGGGGCACAGAGACCCAGTACTTC.

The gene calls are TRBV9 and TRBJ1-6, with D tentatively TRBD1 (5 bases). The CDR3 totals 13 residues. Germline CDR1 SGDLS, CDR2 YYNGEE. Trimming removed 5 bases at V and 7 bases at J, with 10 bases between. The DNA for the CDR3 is TGTGCCAGCAGTGAGACAGTGAATTCACCCCTCCACTTT. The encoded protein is CASSETVNSPLHF.

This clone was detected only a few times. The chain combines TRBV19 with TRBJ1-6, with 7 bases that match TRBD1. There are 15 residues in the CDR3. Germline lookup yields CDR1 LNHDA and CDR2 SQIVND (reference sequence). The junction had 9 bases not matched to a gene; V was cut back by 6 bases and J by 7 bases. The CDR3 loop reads CASSRQGNENSPLHF. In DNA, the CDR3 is TGTGCCAGTAGCCGACAGGGCAATGAGAATTCACCCCTCCACTTT. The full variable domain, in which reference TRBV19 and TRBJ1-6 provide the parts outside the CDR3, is DGGITQSPKYLFRKEGQNVTLSCEQNLNHDAMYWYRQDPGQGLRLIYYSQIVNDFQKGDIAEGYSVSREKKESFPLTVTSAQKNPTAFYLCASSRQGNENSPLHFGNGTRLTVT.

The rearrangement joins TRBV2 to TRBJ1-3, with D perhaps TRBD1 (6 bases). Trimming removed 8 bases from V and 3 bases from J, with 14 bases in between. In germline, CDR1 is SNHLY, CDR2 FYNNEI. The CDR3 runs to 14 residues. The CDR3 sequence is CASPTGSDGNTIYF. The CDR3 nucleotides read TGTGCCAGCCCTACAGGGTCTGATGGAAACACCATATATTTT.

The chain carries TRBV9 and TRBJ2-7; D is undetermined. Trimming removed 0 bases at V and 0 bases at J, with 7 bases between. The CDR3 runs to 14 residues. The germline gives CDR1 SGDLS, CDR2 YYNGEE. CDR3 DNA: TGTGCCAGCAGCGTAGCGCGTACCTCCTACGAGCAGTACTTC. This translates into CASSVARTSYEQYF.